The 18 T cell receptor beta chains presented below share a single source sample, sequenced in a study of blood T cell repertoires in COVID-19. Profiling relied on immunoSEQ multiplex PCR, and the TCRdb table lists in-frame clones only, not all of them. The sample lists 300,000 to 400,000 clones; approximately 86% were seen once. The sample was peripheral blood. Receptors were obtained from a human donor in a cohort sampled during active COVID-19.

The rearrangement links TRBV6-5 to TRBJ1-2, with TRBD1 identical over 9 bases. This CDR3 is 14 amino acids long. Germline values: CDR1 MNHEY, CDR2 SVGAGI. V lost 5 bases and J lost 4; bases outside the gene matches: 5. DNA for the CDR3: TGTGCCAGCAGTCGGGACAGGGCGCCCTATGGCTACACCTTC. Translating it yields CASSRDRAPYGYTF.

The J gene is TRBJ1-4, the V gene TRBV19; 10 nucleotides agree with TRBD1. J lost 8 bases, V lost 5 bases, and 5 bases had no gene match. In germline, CDR1 is LNHDA, CDR2 SQIVND (reference sequence). This CDR3 contains 14 residues. Here the CDR3 reads CASSSGTGDEKLFF. CDR3 nucleotide sequence: TGTGCCAGTAGTTCCGGGACAGGGGACGAAAAACTGTTTTTT.

This chain joins TRBV5-1 and TRBJ2-3; 7 bases align to TRBD2. V dropped 1 base and J dropped 4; count of bases not matched to a gene: 3. The CDR3 contains 14 residues. CDR1 and CDR2 (germline): SGHRS, YFSETQ. In DNA, the CDR3 is TGCGCCAGCAGCTTGAACGCGGGAGCAGATACGCAGTATTTT. This codes for CASSLNAGADTQYF.

This chain joins TRBV19 and TRBJ1-2, with D perhaps TRBD1 (6 bases). The V gene lost 3 bases and the J gene lost 4 bases, with 15 bases spanning the gap. This CDR3 contains 15 residues. Germline CDR1 LNHDA, CDR2 SQIVND (reference sequence). CDR3: CASSIAGDNIYGYTF. The CDR3 DNA follows: TGTGCCAGTAGTATTGCAGGGGATAACATCTATGGCTACACCTTC.

V is TRBV19 and J is TRBJ1-1; D call uncertain. The CDR3 is 13 residues long. In germline, CDR1 is LNHDA, CDR2 SQIVND (reference sequence). Trimming removed 5 bases from V and 6 bases from J, with 13 bases in between. DNA for the CDR3: TGTGCCAGTAGTCAAGGTGTCGGGGCTGAAGCTTTCTTT. Protein product: CASSQGVGAEAFF. Based on the CDR3 plus reference TRBV19 and TRBJ1-1, the full variable domain is DGGITQSPKYLFRKEGQNVTLSCEQNLNHDAMYWYRQDPGQGLRLIYYSQIVNDFQKGDIAEGYSVSREKKESFPLTVTSAQKNPTAFYLCASSQGVGAEAFFGQGTRLTVV.

V and J are TRBV28 and TRBJ1-2; D is undetermined. V lost 10 bases, J lost 4 bases, and 16 bases lay in between. There are 13 residues in the CDR3. Per the germline V gene, CDR1 is MDHEN and CDR2 is SYDVKM. This CDR3 reads CATYQVTAYGYTF. CDR3 DNA: TGTGCCACCTATCAAGTAACAGCCTATGGCTACACCTTC.

The chain couples TRBV5-1 to TRBJ1-3, with 10 bases lining up with TRBD1. Germline assignment: CDR1 SGHRS and CDR2 YFSETQ. This CDR3 contains 16 residues. V dropped 6 bases and J dropped 1; count of bases not matched to a gene: 7. The CDR3 region is CASTIGTGVSGNTIYF. Here the CDR3 DNA reads TGCGCCAGCACCATAGGGACAGGGGTTTCTGGAAACACCATATATTTT.

The V call is TRBV2, the J call TRBJ2-7; D perhaps matches TRBD2 (5 bases). Trimming cost V 6 bases and J 1 base, with 19 bases left between them. The CDR3 loop spans 16 amino acids. The germline V gene encodes CDR1 SNHLY and CDR2 FYNNEI. CDR3 amino acids: CASRDQSSGPSYEQYF. CDR3 coding DNA: TGTGCCAGCAGGGATCAGTCAAGCGGCCCTTCCTACGAGCAGTACTTC.

The chain combines TRBV25-1 with TRBJ1-2; perhaps TRBD1 as D (6 bases). The V end was cut by 4 bases, the J end by 5 bases, with 11 bases between. CDR1 is MGHDK, CDR2 SYGVNS, per germline. The CDR3 length is 13 residues. The CDR3 is CASSAFTGYGYTF. Here the CDR3 DNA reads TGTGCCAGCAGTGCATTTACAGGGTATGGCTACACCTTC.

This chain links TRBV7-8 with TRBJ2-3; possible D gene TRBD1, 7 bases. Germline V CDR1 and CDR2: SGHVS, FQNEAQ. The ends were cut back, 3 bases at V and 2 bases at J, with 12 bases in the middle. The CDR3 loop spans 15 amino acids. The CDR3 DNA is TGTGCCAGCAGCTTGGAGGGGGCTGCCACAGATACGCAGTATTTT. It codes for CASSLEGAATDTQYF.

The V call is TRBV29-1, the J call TRBJ2-1, with a tentative D call TRBD2 (5 bases). CDR1 and CDR2 (germline): SQVTM, ANQGSEA. There are 13 residues in the CDR3. Trimming stripped 3 bases from V and 5 bases from J, with 11 bases between. This CDR3 reads CSVDRGSDNEQFF. The CDR3 DNA is TGCAGCGTTGATCGAGGGAGTGACAATGAGCAGTTCTTC.

The gene calls are TRBV10-3 and TRBJ2-3, with unresolved D. The V gene's germline CDR1 is ENHRY and CDR2 SYGVKD. CDR3 length: 16 residues. Between the trimmed V and J ends, which lost 0 bases and 0 bases, there was a span of 10 bases. CDR3 nucleotides: TGTGCCATCAGTGAGTCCGCGGCCCCTAGCACAGATACGCAGTATTTT. This sequence encodes CAISESAAPSTDTQYF.

The J gene is TRBJ2-7, the V gene TRBV10-3; a possible D gene is TRBD1 (5 bases). Germline CDR1 and CDR2: ENHRY and SYGVKD. V lost 4 bases to trimming and J lost 5 bases, with 12 bases between them. The CDR3 runs to 13 residues. CDR3 in DNA: TGTGCCATCAGTGCTCGGCAGGGCCACGAGCAGTACTTC. It encodes CAISARQGHEQYF.

This clone occurred once. This rearrangement joins TRBV29-1 to TRBJ2-6; perhaps TRBD2 as D (6 bases). The CDR3 is 15 amino acids. Germline V gene data show CDR1 as SQVTM and CDR2 as ANQGSEA. Trimming pared 5 bases from V and 0 bases from J, leaving 11 bases between. CDR3 coding DNA: TGCAGCGTTCGGGCCGGGGGCTCTGGGGCCAACGTCCTGACTTTC. This translates into CSVRAGGSGANVLTF.

This clone was detected once. This rearrangement joins TRBV9 to TRBJ2-1; unclear D gene. Germline loops: CDR1 SGDLS, CDR2 YYNGEE. The CDR3 consists of 13 residues. Between the trimmed V and J ends, which lost 0 bases and 6 bases, there was a span of 7 bases. The CDR3 DNA is TGTGCCAGCAGCGTAGATTCGGTCAATGAGCAGTTCTTC. Encoded protein: CASSVDSVNEQFF.

This clone was observed a few times. This sequence joins TRBV5-4 and TRBJ2-2, with 13 bases identical to TRBD2. V was pared by 4 bases and J by 5 bases, with 8 bases of the junction left unmatched. Germline CDR1 is SGHNT and CDR2 is YYREEE (reference sequence). The CDR3 covers 17 residues. As DNA, the CDR3 is TGTGCCAGCAGCCCCGGACTAGCGGGAGATGGAACCGGGGAGCTGTTTTTT. Translation gives CASSPGLAGDGTGELFF. Based on the CDR3 plus reference TRBV5-4 and TRBJ2-2, the full variable domain is ETGVTQSPTHLIKTRGQQVTLRCSSQSGHNTVSWYQQALGQGPQFIFQYYREEENGRGNFPPRFSGLQFPNYSSELNVNALELDDSALYLCASSPGLAGDGTGELFFGEGSRLTVL.

The chain recombines TRBV6-2 or TRBV6-3 with TRBJ2-7; TRBD2 aligns across 7 bases. Germline V gene lookup returns CDR1 MNHEY and CDR2 SVGEGT. V shed 0 bases and J 0 bases; nucleotides not matched to a gene: 11. The CDR3 length is 18 residues. CDR3 in DNA: TGTGCCAGCAGTTACTCGGGGGACTACCCTTGGGGCTCCTACGAGCAGTACTTC. It encodes CASSYSGDYPWGSYEQYF.

This chain connects TRBV7-2 to TRBJ2-1; D not certain. Deletions cut 3 bases from V and 6 bases from J, with 12 bases between. Germline V gene data show CDR1 as SGHTA and CDR2 as FQGNSA. The CDR3 is 14 residues long. DNA of the CDR3: TGTGCCAGCAGCTTGATAACCTCGGGCAATGAGCAGTTCTTC. It translates to CASSLITSGNEQFF.